The T cell receptor (beta chain) described here comes from a study of siplizumab effects on memory and regulatory T cells. On this clone: The antigen is not known.

Using immunoSEQ multiplex PCR, the repertoire was profiled, and TCRdb retains in-frame clones only, with some absent. The data contain over 80,000 clones, about 94% of them seen just once; the ten biggest clones take up approximately 1.5%. General study points: Both greater diversity than memory cells and a major contribution to the alloresponse seemed to characterize naive T cells. No functional test confirmed suppression by proliferating siplizumab-culture Tregs. Mapping to unstimulated subsets was achieved for only a minor fraction of alloreactive clones. Treg-derived clones made up an average of 68.8% of mappable alloreactive CD4+ clones with siplizumab and about 26% in controls.

This receptor was identified in a human donor in good health. Sequencing used non-Treg CD4+ T cells sorted from blood.

CDR3 bases: TGTGCCAACCCAAATGCCGGGGGACAGCCAGACAATGAGCAGTTCTTC. Its protein product is CANPNAGGQPDNEQFF. V and J are TRBV5-3 and TRBJ2-1; possibly TRBD1 for D (7 bases). TRBV5-3 has ORF status, its function being uncertain. Trimming took off 9 bases at V and 5 bases at J, with 24 bases between the two ends. This CDR3 region has 16 residues.